The rows below give T cell receptor beta chains drawn from one sample of a study of blood T cell repertoires in COVID-19. TCRdb's copy holds only in-frame clones and misses some; the assay was immunoSEQ multiplex PCR. The data contain some 250,000 clones, 85% to 90% of them singletons. The sequenced sample was peripheral blood. The receptors come from a woman in her 70s with active or convalescent COVID-19. Both conserved end residues are part of each CDR3. Fields, in order: clone size, V gene, D gene, J gene, CDR3 protein, CDR3 DNA. D genes are given only for firm matches. The size field is filled for only some rows; it gives once, few, many or a size class.

clone size: once
V gene: TRBV6-1
D gene: TRBD1
J gene: TRBJ1-3
CDR3 protein: CASSAWTGGPSSGNTIYF
CDR3 DNA: TGTGCCAGCAGTGCATGGACAGGGGGGCCCAGCTCTGGAAACACCATATATTTT

clone size: NA
V gene: TRBV7-9
D gene: NA
J gene: TRBJ1-1
CDR3 protein: CASSLGGDLTEAFF
CDR3 DNA: TGTGCCAGCAGCTTAGGGGGGGACCTCACTGAAGCTTTCTTT

clone size: NA
V gene: TRBV6-1
D gene: TRBD1
J gene: TRBJ2-5
CDR3 protein: CASSEARTGRGYKLETQYF
CDR3 DNA: TGTGCCAGCAGTGAAGCCCGGACAGGTAGGGGCTACAAGCTGGAGACCCAGTACTTC

clone size: NA
V gene: TRBV19
D gene: NA
J gene: TRBJ1-5
CDR3 protein: CASTGRGPQHF
CDR3 DNA: TGTGCCAGTACGGGGCGGGGGCCCCAGCATTTT

clone size: few
V gene: TRBV19
D gene: TRBD1
J gene: TRBJ1-2
CDR3 protein: CASLDRGYGYTF
CDR3 DNA: TGTGCCAGTTTGGACAGGGGTTATGGCTACACCTTC

clone size: NA
V gene: TRBV7-9
D gene: NA
J gene: TRBJ1-3
CDR3 protein: CASRLLGNTIYF
CDR3 DNA: TGTGCCAGCAGGCTATTAGGAAACACCATATATTTT

clone size: NA
V gene: TRBV2
D gene: TRBD2
J gene: TRBJ2-5
CDR3 protein: CASSGSSLGRETQYF
CDR3 DNA: TGTGCCAGCAGTGGTAGTAGCCTCGGGAGGGAGACCCAGTACTTC

clone size: once
V gene: TRBV19
D gene: TRBD2
J gene: TRBJ2-1
CDR3 protein: CATTPSGGLNEQFF
CDR3 DNA: TGTGCCACCACCCCTAGCGGGGGCCTCAATGAGCAGTTCTTC

clone size: few
V gene: TRBV3-1/TRBV3-2
D gene: NA
J gene: TRBJ1-1
CDR3 protein: CASSQGQTNTEAFF
CDR3 DNA: TGTGCCAGCAGCCAAGGACAGACGAACACTGAAGCTTTCTTT

clone size: NA
V gene: TRBV23-1
D gene: NA
J gene: TRBJ2-3
CDR3 protein: CASSHFEGWGDGTDTQYF
CDR3 DNA: TGCGCCAGCAGTCACTTTGAGGGGTGGGGGGACGGCACAGATACGCAGTATTTT

clone size: NA
V gene: TRBV12-3/TRBV12-4
D gene: NA
J gene: TRBJ2-7
CDR3 protein: CASSLPGGARQYF
CDR3 DNA: TGTGCCAGCAGTTTGCCGGGCGGGGCGCGGCAGTACTTC

clone size: NA
V gene: TRBV10-3
D gene: NA
J gene: TRBJ1-1
CDR3 protein: CAISETGRNTEAFF
CDR3 DNA: TGTGCCATCAGTGAGACAGGGAGGAACACTGAAGCTTTCTTT

clone size: NA
V gene: TRBV6-1
D gene: TRBD2
J gene: TRBJ2-7
CDR3 protein: CASSEGLAATLYEQYF
CDR3 DNA: TGTGCCAGCAGTGAAGGACTAGCGGCGACCCTCTACGAGCAGTACTTC

clone size: NA
V gene: TRBV20-1
D gene: NA
J gene: TRBJ2-1
CDR3 protein: CSASRLGGGEQFF
CDR3 DNA: TGCAGTGCTAGTCGCTTGGGAGGCGGTGAGCAGTTCTTC

clone size: NA
V gene: TRBV19
D gene: NA
J gene: TRBJ1-5
CDR3 protein: CASSGAGRSNQPQHF
CDR3 DNA: TGTGCCAGTAGTGGGGCCGGACGATCGAATCAGCCCCAGCATTTT

clone size: NA
V gene: TRBV14
D gene: TRBD1
J gene: TRBJ2-3
CDR3 protein: CASSRQGPSTDTQYF
CDR3 DNA: TGTGCCAGCAGTCGACAGGGACCTAGCACAGATACGCAGTATTTT

clone size: NA
V gene: TRBV5-1
D gene: NA
J gene: TRBJ2-2
CDR3 protein: CASSSLSARFYTGELFF
CDR3 DNA: TGCGCCAGCAGCTCGCTCTCCGCCAGGTTTTACACCGGGGAGCTGTTTTTT

clone size: NA
V gene: TRBV7-2
D gene: NA
J gene: TRBJ1-1
CDR3 protein: CASRNRTAMNTEAFF
CDR3 DNA: TGTGCCAGCCGCAATCGGACAGCGATGAACACTGAAGCTTTCTTT

clone size: NA
V gene: TRBV4-2
D gene: NA
J gene: TRBJ1-5
CDR3 protein: CASSQDEVRVSNQPQHF
CDR3 DNA: TGTGCCAGCAGCCAAGATGAGGTCCGGGTAAGCAATCAGCCCCAGCATTTT

clone size: NA
V gene: TRBV6-5
D gene: NA
J gene: TRBJ1-1
CDR3 protein: CASRRLGTEAFF
CDR3 DNA: TGTGCCAGCCGGCGACTTGGAACTGAAGCTTTCTTT

clone size: NA
V gene: TRBV19
D gene: TRBD1
J gene: TRBJ1-5
CDR3 protein: CASSIAQGGQPQHF
CDR3 DNA: TGTGCCAGTAGTATAGCTCAGGGGGGTCAGCCCCAGCATTTT

clone size: NA
V gene: TRBV24-1
D gene: TRBD1
J gene: TRBJ2-1
CDR3 protein: CATRTGGVNEQFF
CDR3 DNA: TGTGCCACCAGGACAGGGGGTGTGAATGAGCAGTTCTTC

clone size: NA
V gene: TRBV4-3
D gene: TRBD1
J gene: TRBJ2-7
CDR3 protein: CASSQSRGQGSYEQYF
CDR3 DNA: TGCGCCAGCAGCCAGTCCAGGGGACAGGGGTCCTACGAGCAGTACTTC

clone size: NA
V gene: TRBV5-1
D gene: NA
J gene: TRBJ2-3
CDR3 protein: CASSPGNARTDTQYF
CDR3 DNA: TGCGCCAGCAGCCCGGGGAATGCCCGCACAGATACGCAGTATTTT

clone size: NA
V gene: TRBV5-1
D gene: NA
J gene: TRBJ1-1
CDR3 protein: CASSLYSAKGAEAFF
CDR3 DNA: TGCGCCAGCAGCTTGTATTCAGCGAAGGGGGCTGAAGCTTTCTTT

clone size: NA
V gene: TRBV6-5
D gene: TRBD1
J gene: TRBJ2-7
CDR3 protein: CASSRDRFAEQYF
CDR3 DNA: TGTGCCAGCAGTCGGGACAGGTTCGCCGAGCAGTACTTC

clone size: NA
V gene: TRBV5-4
D gene: NA
J gene: TRBJ2-3
CDR3 protein: CASSPPRRRPVDTQYF
CDR3 DNA: TGTGCCAGCAGCCCTCCTCGGCGGCGGCCAGTGGATACGCAGTATTTT

clone size: few
V gene: TRBV7-9
D gene: TRBD1
J gene: TRBJ1-1
CDR3 protein: CASSGQGSESTEAFF
CDR3 DNA: TGTGCCAGCAGTGGACAGGGGAGCGAAAGCACTGAAGCTTTCTTT

clone size: NA
V gene: TRBV19
D gene: TRBD2
J gene: TRBJ2-1
CDR3 protein: CATTGQAGGQVEQFF
CDR3 DNA: TGTGCCACCACGGGGCAAGCGGGGGGGCAGGTTGAGCAGTTCTTC

clone size: NA
V gene: TRBV6-2/TRBV6-3
D gene: TRBD2
J gene: TRBJ2-5
CDR3 protein: CASRPSGGPETQYF
CDR3 DNA: TGTGCCAGCAGGCCTAGCGGGGGCCCAGAGACCCAGTACTTC

clone size: NA
V gene: TRBV19
D gene: NA
J gene: TRBJ2-7
CDR3 protein: CASSRVRGSYEQYF
CDR3 DNA: TGTGCCAGTAGTAGGGTCCGAGGCTCCTACGAGCAGTACTTC

clone size: NA
V gene: TRBV5-4
D gene: NA
J gene: TRBJ1-1
CDR3 protein: CASSLTGRNTEAFF
CDR3 DNA: TGTGCCAGCAGCTTAACCGGGAGGAACACTGAAGCTTTCTTT

clone size: NA
V gene: TRBV29-1
D gene: TRBD1
J gene: TRBJ2-5
CDR3 protein: CSVSDRTGGETQYF
CDR3 DNA: TGCAGCGTTTCGGACAGGACCGGAGGAGAGACCCAGTACTTC

clone size: NA
V gene: TRBV6-6
D gene: NA
J gene: TRBJ2-2
CDR3 protein: CASCRTQNTGELFF
CDR3 DNA: TGTGCCAGCTGTCGAACTCAGAACACCGGGGAGCTGTTTTTT

clone size: NA
V gene: TRBV28
D gene: TRBD1
J gene: TRBJ1-2
CDR3 protein: CASSLADRVGGYTF
CDR3 DNA: TGTGCCAGCAGTTTAGCCGACAGGGTCGGTGGCTACACCTTC

clone size: NA
V gene: TRBV4-3
D gene: NA
J gene: TRBJ1-5
CDR3 protein: CASSQDRGNQPQHF
CDR3 DNA: TGCGCCAGCAGCCAAGATAGGGGGAATCAGCCCCAGCATTTT

clone size: NA
V gene: TRBV7-2
D gene: NA
J gene: TRBJ2-5
CDR3 protein: CASSLGTVETQYF
CDR3 DNA: TGTGCCAGCAGCTTAGGAACGGTGGAGACCCAGTACTTC

clone size: NA
V gene: TRBV4-3
D gene: NA
J gene: TRBJ1-6
CDR3 protein: CASSQDGDGGEVF
CDR3 DNA: TGCGCCAGCAGCCAAGATGGGGATGGGGGCGAGGTCTTT

clone size: NA
V gene: TRBV5-1
D gene: NA
J gene: TRBJ1-3
CDR3 protein: CASSLVGSGNTIYF
CDR3 DNA: TGCGCCAGCAGCTTGGTCGGCTCTGGAAACACCATATATTTT

clone size: NA
V gene: TRBV18
D gene: TRBD2
J gene: TRBJ2-7
CDR3 protein: CASSHSGGTYEQYF
CDR3 DNA: TGTGCCAGCTCACATAGCGGGGGGACCTACGAGCAGTACTTC

clone size: NA
V gene: TRBV19
D gene: NA
J gene: TRBJ1-1
CDR3 protein: CACQTSGGTEAFF
CDR3 DNA: TGTGCCTGTCAGACCTCGGGGGGGACTGAAGCTTTCTTT

clone size: NA
V gene: TRBV19
D gene: TRBD1
J gene: TRBJ1-3
CDR3 protein: CASAAGTVNTIYF
CDR3 DNA: TGTGCCAGTGCTGCCGGGACAGTTAACACCATATATTTT

clone size: NA
V gene: TRBV5-8
D gene: NA
J gene: TRBJ1-2
CDR3 protein: CASSLKGDGYTF
CDR3 DNA: TGTGCCAGCAGCTTGAAAGGGGATGGCTACACCTTC

clone size: NA
V gene: TRBV3-1/TRBV3-2
D gene: NA
J gene: TRBJ1-5
CDR3 protein: CASSQELRDGGNSNQPQHF
CDR3 DNA: TGTGCCAGCAGCCAAGAGTTGCGGGACGGGGGTAATAGCAATCAGCCCCAGCATTTT

clone size: NA
V gene: TRBV20-1
D gene: NA
J gene: TRBJ1-5
CDR3 protein: CSAGLPLPQHF
CDR3 DNA: TGCAGTGCTGGGCTACCTTTACCCCAGCATTTT

clone size: NA
V gene: TRBV5-8
D gene: TRBD1
J gene: TRBJ1-2
CDR3 protein: CASSLDSRQGANYGYTF
CDR3 DNA: TGTGCCAGCAGCTTGGACTCTAGACAGGGAGCGAACTATGGCTACACCTTC

clone size: once
V gene: TRBV7-2
D gene: TRBD1
J gene: TRBJ2-1
CDR3 protein: CASSRMDRGTYNEQFF
CDR3 DNA: TGTGCCAGCAGCCGGATGGACAGGGGAACCTACAATGAGCAGTTCTTC